This note documents a single TCR beta chain sequence. Its antigen is not identified. These data come from a study of early T cells in non-severe SARS-CoV-2 infection. Study summary: The sequenced material was bulk RNA from unsorted whole blood, and its chains were unpaired.

Findings of the study overall: Private and CD4 specificities were missed by VDJdb matching, which favored anti-spike CD8 responses.

From germline, CDR1 is SGHAT and CDR2 FQNNGV. The V end lost 6 bases, the J end lost 0 bases, and 9 bases lay between the germline ends. There are 15 residues in the CDR3. Attached unique molecular identifiers marked individual cDNA molecules. TCRdb processed the 5' RACE reads anew with MiXCR; each CDR3 protein has one entry. In the table there are 100,000 or so distinct CDR3 sequences, approximately 15% of which are singletons. This TCR was recovered from an adult who was a healthcare worker with PCR-confirmed SARS-CoV-2 infection or an uninfected control (not recorded which). This sequence joins TRBV11-2 and TRBJ2-6, with D perhaps TRBD1 or TRBD2 (5 bases each). The source material was whole blood, sampled at baseline. The CDR3 sequence: CASRGDHSGANVLTF. The CDR3, as DNA: TGTGCCAGCAGGGGGGACCACTCTGGGGCCAACGTCCTGACTTTC.